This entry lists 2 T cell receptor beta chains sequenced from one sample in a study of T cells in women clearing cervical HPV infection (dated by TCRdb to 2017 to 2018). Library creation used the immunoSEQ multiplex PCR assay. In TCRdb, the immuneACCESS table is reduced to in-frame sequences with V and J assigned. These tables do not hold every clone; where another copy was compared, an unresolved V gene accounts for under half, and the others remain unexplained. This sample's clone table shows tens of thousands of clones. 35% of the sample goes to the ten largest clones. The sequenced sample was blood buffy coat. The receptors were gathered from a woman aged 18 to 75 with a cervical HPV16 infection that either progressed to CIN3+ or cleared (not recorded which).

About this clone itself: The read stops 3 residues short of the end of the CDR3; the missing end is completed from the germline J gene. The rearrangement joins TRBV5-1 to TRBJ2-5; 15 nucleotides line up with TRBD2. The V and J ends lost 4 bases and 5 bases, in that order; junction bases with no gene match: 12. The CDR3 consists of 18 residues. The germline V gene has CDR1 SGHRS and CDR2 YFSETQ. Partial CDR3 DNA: TGCGCCAGCAGCGGGTCCGGGACTAGCGGGGGGCCGTTGGAGACC. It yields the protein CASSGSGTSGGPLET. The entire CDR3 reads CASSGSGTSGGPLETQYF. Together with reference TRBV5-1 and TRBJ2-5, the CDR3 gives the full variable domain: KAGVTQTPRYLIKTRGQQVTLSCSPISGHRSVSWYQQTPGQGLQFLFEYFSETQRNKGNFPGRFSGRQFSNSRSEMNVSTLELGDSALYLCASSGSGTSGGPLETQYFGPGTRLLVL.

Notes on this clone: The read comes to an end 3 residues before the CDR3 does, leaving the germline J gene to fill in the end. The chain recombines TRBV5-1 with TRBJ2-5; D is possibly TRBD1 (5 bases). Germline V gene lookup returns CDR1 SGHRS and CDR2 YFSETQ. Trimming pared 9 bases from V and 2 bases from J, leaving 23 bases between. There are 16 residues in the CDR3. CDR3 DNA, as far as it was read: TGCGCCACCCGTCAGGGCCTTGGGCTAATTCAAGAGACC. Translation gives CATRQGLGLIQET. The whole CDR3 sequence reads CATRQGLGLIQETQYF.